This TCR beta chain appears in the sequencing data of a study of regulatory T cells in long-lasting Graves disease. The time point denotes: newly diagnosed GD, antithyroid drugs for less than 3 months. The TCR library was made from RNA that had been extracted from PBMCs in TRIzol. Construction of the TCR beta libraries employed iRepertoire HTBI primers in conjunction with Arm-PCR of CDR3 regions. TCRdb re-called the multiplex PCR reads with MiXCR, one entry per CDR3 protein. Of approximately 440,000 distinct CDR3 sequences in the sample, around 15% were seen once. Germline V lookup: CDR1 SGHRS, CDR2 YFSETQ. This CDR3 is 14 amino acids long. About this clonotype: One end of the junction fails to match germline, which may point to a read error.

The sample was also reused in another study, on T cells in Graves' hyperthyroidism and ophthalmopathy.

The sample here was peripheral blood mononuclear cells (PBMCs), taken at new diagnosis, from a patient treated with antithyroid drugs. This rearrangement joins TRBV5-1 to TRBJ2-1; D possibly matches TRBD1 or TRBD2 (6 bases each). The origin of this receptor is a middle-aged man with Graves disease. CDR3 region: CASSFRHGGGEQFF. CDR3 in DNA: TGTGCCAGCAGCTTTCGGCATGGAGGGGGTGAGCAGTTCTTC.